This T cell receptor (beta chain) comes out of a study of cytomegalovirus exposure and HLA in healthy donors (dated by TCRdb to 2017 to 2019). For context, the study as a whole: According to an earlier analysis of around 600 of the donors, 150 million to 200 million T cells yielded over 100 million unique TCR beta sequences and about 300 Gb of sequence data. An early release covering roughly 640 HLA-typed donors comprised approximately 300 gigabases of sequencing data and tens of millions of unique TCR sequences. Of the roughly 400 genotyped donors, around 81% fell in the genetic ancestry cluster associated with self-reported Caucasian donors. The aim of the study was to test whether cataloging public T cell receptors could identify signatures of past pathogen exposure. The T cell repertoires of 666 subjects were profiled by immunosequencing and related to cytomegalovirus serostatus. Along with the approximately 700-subject first cohort, a separate validation cohort of 120 different subjects was used. To predict cytomegalovirus infection status, the study combined high-throughput TCR immunosequencing, statistical association of individual TCRs with disease status, and machine learning. In a later analysis, previously published TCR beta repertoires from 670 or so donors were re-analyzed and high-resolution HLA genotyping was added so that TCR occurrence patterns could be studied. The later analysis used no new phenotypic data to find candidate immune exposures, relying instead on TCR beta sequences and their occurrence across donors. An earlier analysis of 587 of the donors used high-throughput TCR beta sequencing to judge whether each TCR beta V gene segment behaved as functional or pseudogenic. Donor age, sex, ethnicity and CMV serostatus were compiled together with the repertoire data. Genome-wide SNP genotypes for about 65% of the 666 donors were used in a later genetic analysis, which treated that subset as a discovery cohort. All discovery cohort repertoires had been generated using a single sequencing platform. HLA typing included class I and class II loci at four-digit resolution. The number of typed donors differed by locus: about 629-640 for A, B, C, DRB1 and DQB1; 500 to 550 for DQA1; 606 for DPA1; and about 450 for DPB1. Roughly 5 DR-DQ haplotypes were handled as single units for association and clustering because linkage in the cohort was strong. Across around 400 genotyped donors of the cohort, an average of about 240,000 unique TCR beta nucleotide sequences per donor were sequenced, and roughly 20% of those sequences were non-productive. The paper's findings and limits, for the study overall: The only immune exposure information available for the cohort was CMV serostatus. A cluster of highly shared sequence variants was judged likely to represent a technical artifact of the sequencing pipeline. Most TCR sequences were seen in very few donors, while some public TCRs were found in many individuals. When HLA alleles, especially DR and DQ, strongly co-occurred, attributing TCR associations to individual alleles was difficult. Some IMGT-functional V segments, including TRBV6-2 and TRBV6-3, could not be told apart with the 87-base-pair reads, so those segments were excluded. The classifier was reported to diagnose cytomegalovirus status with high specificity and sensitivity in both the original and validation cohorts. Three of the identified cytomegalovirus-associated TCR beta chains were confirmed in vitro to be specific for cytomegalovirus antigens. Presence/absence analyses assumed roughly uniform sequencing depth across donors, an assumption that may not hold. A further reported finding was that TCR beta sequences accurately predicted the HLA-A and HLA-B alleles for most subjects in the first cohort. Because some donors lacked HLA typing at each locus, the association tests relied only on the typed subset. In a later analysis, several top co-occurrence clusters were reported to appear linked to parvovirus B19, influenza, CMV and Epstein-Barr virus. The authors suggested that the approach could potentially be generalized to other disease states and immunological phenotypes. The cohort was sequenced for TCR beta chains only, and without alpha or paired-chain data the features that could be detected were limited. Specific HLA alleles were associated with 15,000 to 20,000 TCR beta sequences at a false discovery rate of 0.05 in a later analysis. According to a later analysis, TCR association rates differed among HLA loci, with DRB1 alleles showing the most associated TCRs and HLA-C alleles showing the fewest. In a later genetic analysis, fewer N-insertions in productive TCRs were reported among donors in an Asian-associated ancestry cluster than the approximately 710-donor mean. In a later analysis, HLA-associated TCR beta chains were found to be more clonally expanded and to have lower generation probabilities than equally common non-associated chains. Correlated functional status among segregating V segments might reflect linkage disequilibrium, but an unknown experimental factor could not be ruled out. According to a later analysis, most CMV-associated TCR beta chains appeared to be HLA-restricted, and the HLA associations seemed to be driven largely by CMV exposure. A total of 150 to 200 TCR beta chains were listed by the study as associated with cytomegalovirus. V-gene and J-gene trimming of TCR beta chains was associated with a missense DCLRE1C variant in a later genetic analysis, and the association was replicated in an independent cohort. Some 16 rarely observed V segments, including chromosome 9 orphons, were excluded from the earlier analysis of 550 to 700 of the donors because counts were too low. Broadly in line with IMGT annotations, most TCR beta V segments showed up in productive rearrangements about 87% or about 30% of the time in an earlier analysis of approximately 600 of the donors.

Library preparation employed the immunoSEQ multiplex PCR assay. For the multiplex PCR, a mixture combining 60 forward primers for TCR Vbeta segments and 13 reverse primers for TCR Jbeta segments was used. The CDR3 region of rearranged TCR beta genes was amplified from genomic DNA with a multiplex PCR assay. The amplified TCR beta libraries were sequenced on the Illumina HiSeq System as 87-base-pair reads. On the study's bioinformatics: A later analysis counted approximately 76 million unique TCR beta chains across the 500 to 850 repertoires, and 9.5 million to 11 million of these chains were shared by at least two donors. Raw reads were error-corrected and collapsed into unique sequences by a nearest-neighbor algorithm in which closely related sequences were merged to remove PCR and sequencing errors. CDR3 sequences were aligned to IMGT reference sequences to assign V, D and J gene segments. Each retained sequence needed at least a six-nucleotide match to both a V gene segment and a J gene segment. Rearrangements were called productive when the CDR3 lacked stop codons and stayed in frame with V and J; all others were non-productive. Following IMGT convention, CDR3 was defined as the stretch from the second conserved V-encoded cysteine up to the conserved J-encoded phenylalanine. Sequences without an unambiguous match to a single V gene segment were excluded from the earlier analysis of about 600 of the donors. In an earlier analysis of some 590 of the donors, a V segment was called functional when productive rearrangements were above 56.7%, and segregating when the standard deviation between donors exceeded 5%. A statistical classification framework was built to diagnose cytomegalovirus status from the catalog of TCR beta chain sequences. In a later analysis, V and J genes were assigned by comparing TCR nucleotide sequences against IMGT/GENE-DB human TR gene sequences. In a later analysis, CDR3 sequences and most-parsimonious VDJ recombination scenarios were assigned using the TCRdist pipeline. In a later analysis, every TCR beta chain was defined by the combination of its CDR3 amino acid sequence and its V-gene family, and reads without a unique V-gene family were dropped. A later analysis removed 592 highly shared, low-generation-probability nucleotide sequences to deal with suspected cross-contamination and a sequencing artifact. For each public chain, a later analysis derived a clonal expansion index from normalized ranks of inferred template counts within each repertoire. Generation probabilities in a later analysis came from a VDJ recombination model fitted to out-of-frame rearrangements, and those results were checked against IGoR. In a later analysis, hypergeometric tests were used to score TCR-TCR, TCR-HLA and TCR-CMV co-occurrence, with a repertoire-size bias correction applied to TCR pairs. To estimate false discovery rates, a later analysis permuted the HLA or CMV assignments 20 times. A later analysis grouped co-occurring TCRs with DBSCAN, adding TCRdist sequence similarity when clustering within HLA-allele-positive subsets. Repertoires with fewer than 30,000 or more than 120,000 public chains, plus five repertoires with anomalous nucleotide sharing, were excluded from co-occurrence clustering. Held by TCRdb, this immuneACCESS table contains in-frame sequences only and omits some clones. Under half of the omission traces to an unresolved V gene where checked; the cause of the rest is unknown. The V and J calls and clone size are taken from that table; D and trimming were inferred from the DNA. The sample profile shows about 130,000 clones; around four fifths of them were found once. The top ten constitute over 3% of the sample.

The germline V gene specifies SGHAT as CDR1 and FQNNGV as CDR2. Measured from the cysteine to the phenylalanine, the CDR3 is 15 residues long. Here the CDR3 DNA is all that survives: 45 bases in frame from base 1. Relative to germline, V is 2 bases shorter and J is 4 bases shorter, with 14 bases between their ends. The cohort was made up of about 610 healthy bone marrow donors. All cohort members were sampled while nominally healthy, although unrecorded immune exposures were likely present. The donor tested CMV seropositive, placing the donor among the 310 or so seropositive members of the cohort. A peripheral blood sample was collected from each donor, and TCR beta sequencing was performed on peripheral blood mononuclear cells. The Qiagen DNeasy Blood Extraction Kit was used to extract genomic DNA from the blood cell samples. As concerns this clone: Its antigen is unknown. No quality values exist for individual bases; no much larger clone is one base distant.

Sequenced material: PBMCs. The rearranged segments are TRBV11-2 and TRBJ1-2; matching of 6 bases hints at TRBD1 as the D gene. The clonotype was recovered from a woman in her thirties or forties in good health and CMV-seropositive. For the CDR3, the sequence is CASSLYPGDAYGYTF. Here is the DNA: TGTGCCAGCAGCTTATACCCAGGGGACGCCTATGGCTACACCTTC.